The rows below give T cell receptor beta chains drawn from one sample of a study of blood T cell repertoires in COVID-19. Repertoires were generated with immunoSEQ multiplex PCR, while TCRdb's copy carries only in-frame clones and drops some. Among over 150,000 clones listed, approximately 80% were seen once. The sample was peripheral blood. The receptors shown here come from a woman over 75 with active or convalescent COVID-19. The CDR3 runs from the conserved cysteine through the conserved F or W. The order of the fields is CDR3 DNA, CDR3 protein, D gene, J gene, V gene, clone size. D genes are given only for firm matches. A clone size is listed for some rows: how often the clone was seen (once, few, many), or a class if it is expanded.

DNA: TGTGCCATCCGGGGAGACTATGGCTACACCTTC
CDR3: CAIRGDYGYTF
D: .
J: TRBJ1-2
V: TRBV10-3
size: .

DNA: TGTGCCAGTACCCCTCGGCAGGATCAGCCCCAGCATTTT
CDR3: CASTPRQDQPQHF
D: .
J: TRBJ1-5
V: TRBV2
size: .

DNA: TGCGCCAGCAGCTCCCGGACAGGGGACGGCGAGCAGTACTTC
CDR3: CASSSRTGDGEQYF
D: TRBD1
J: TRBJ2-7
V: TRBV5-1
size: .

DNA: TGTGCCAGCAGCTCCCTATCCCCCCCACAGCTCCACTTT
CDR3: CASSSLSPPQLHF
D: .
J: TRBJ1-6
V: TRBV7-9
size: .

DNA: TGCGCCAGCAGCCAAGGGAGGACAGGGAGGGACGGCTACACCTTC
CDR3: CASSQGRTGRDGYTF
D: TRBD1
J: TRBJ1-2
V: TRBV4-3
size: .

DNA: TGTGCCAGCAGCTTAGGAGGTGGGGCAGGGAGCAATCAGCCCCAGCATTTT
CDR3: CASSLGGGAGSNQPQHF
D: .
J: TRBJ1-5
V: TRBV7-9
size: few

DNA: TGTGCCAGCAAACTGGGCGGGGGGGCCGGTGAGCAGTTCTTC
CDR3: CASKLGGGAGEQFF
D: TRBD2
J: TRBJ2-1
V: TRBV7-2
size: once

DNA: TGTGCCAGCAGTTCCCAGAAAAACACTGAAGCTTTCTTT
CDR3: CASSSQKNTEAFF
D: .
J: TRBJ1-1
V: TRBV27
size: .

DNA: TGTGCCAGCAGTTTACAGGGAAATGCGCAGTATTTT
CDR3: CASSLQGNAQYF
D: .
J: TRBJ2-3
V: TRBV12-3/TRBV12-4
size: .

DNA: TGCGCCAGCAGTGAGTCTGGAGGCACTGAAGCTTTCTTT
CDR3: CASSESGGTEAFF
D: .
J: TRBJ1-1
V: TRBV10-1
size: .

DNA: TGTGCCAGCAGCTTCCCGACAGGGAGAGGAAACACCATATATTTT
CDR3: CASSFPTGRGNTIYF
D: TRBD1
J: TRBJ1-3
V: TRBV3-1/TRBV3-2
size: .

DNA: TGTGCCAGCAGCAACAACCGGGACAGGGTCCTTTTT
CDR3: CASSNNRDRVLF
D: TRBD1
J: TRBJ1-4
V: TRBV6-2/TRBV6-3
size: .

DNA: TGTGCCAGTAGTGCGGGACAGGGCCCCTACGAGCAGTACTTC
CDR3: CASSAGQGPYEQYF
D: TRBD1
J: TRBJ2-7
V: TRBV19
size: .

DNA: TGTGCCATCAGCCGGGACAGCGGGAACACTGAAGCTTTCTTT
CDR3: CAISRDSGNTEAFF
D: TRBD1
J: TRBJ1-1
V: TRBV10-3
size: .

DNA: TGTGCCAGTAGCCCCCCCCGCAGGTCAGGCAATCAGCCCCAGCATTTT
CDR3: CASSPPRRSGNQPQHF
D: .
J: TRBJ1-5
V: TRBV19
size: .

DNA: TGCAGCGTTGATCGGAACAGGGACACCGGGGAGCTGTTTTTT
CDR3: CSVDRNRDTGELFF
D: .
J: TRBJ2-2
V: TRBV29-1
size: .

DNA: TGTGCCAGTAGTGTACCACAGGGATCTAATGAAAAACTGTTTTTT
CDR3: CASSVPQGSNEKLFF
D: .
J: TRBJ1-4
V: TRBV19
size: .

DNA: TGTGCCAGCAGGAACGGACAGGGAACCACCGGGGAGCTGTTTTTT
CDR3: CASRNGQGTTGELFF
D: TRBD1
J: TRBJ2-2
V: TRBV7-3
size: .

DNA: TGTGCTAGCAGCTTAAGACCTAACCGATACAGGGAACGGGTTAATGAAAAACTGTTTTTT
CDR3: CASSLRPNRYRERVNEKLFF
D: .
J: TRBJ1-4
V: TRBV7-7
size: .

DNA: TGTGCCAGCAGTCTCGGACTGGAGAACACTGAAGCTTTCTTT
CDR3: CASSLGLENTEAFF
D: .
J: TRBJ1-1
V: TRBV6-5
size: .

DNA: TGCGCCAGCAGCCCTACCCCCTCGAGGACGGGGGGCCGAGCCAAAAACATTCAGTACTTC
CDR3: CASSPTPSRTGGRAKNIQYF
D: .
J: TRBJ2-4
V: TRBV4-3
size: .

DNA: TGTGCCAGCAGCCCAGGACAGGGTAGGTTCTTC
CDR3: CASSPGQGRFF
D: TRBD1
J: TRBJ2-1
V: TRBV14
size: .

DNA: TGTGCCAGCAGCCAAGTCGGTTCAGGTCCCAACACCTTC
CDR3: CASSQVGSGPNTF
D: .
J: TRBJ1-2
V: TRBV3-1/TRBV3-2
size: once

DNA: TGTGCCAGTAGTATACAGGGTCGCACTGAAGCTTTCTTT
CDR3: CASSIQGRTEAFF
D: .
J: TRBJ1-1
V: TRBV19
size: .